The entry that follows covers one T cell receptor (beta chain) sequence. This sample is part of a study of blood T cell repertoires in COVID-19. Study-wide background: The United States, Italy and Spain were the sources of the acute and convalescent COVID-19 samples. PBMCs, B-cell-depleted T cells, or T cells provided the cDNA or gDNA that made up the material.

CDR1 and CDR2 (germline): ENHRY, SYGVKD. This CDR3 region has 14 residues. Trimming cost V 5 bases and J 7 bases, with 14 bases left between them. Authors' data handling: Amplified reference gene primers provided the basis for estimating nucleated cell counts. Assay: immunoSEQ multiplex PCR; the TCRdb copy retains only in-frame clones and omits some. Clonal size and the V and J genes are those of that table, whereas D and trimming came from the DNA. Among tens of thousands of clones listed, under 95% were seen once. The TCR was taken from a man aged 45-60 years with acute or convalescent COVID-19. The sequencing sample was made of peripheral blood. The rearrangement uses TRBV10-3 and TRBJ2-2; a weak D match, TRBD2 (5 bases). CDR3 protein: CAISSGAMGGELFF. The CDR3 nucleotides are TGTGCCATCAGTAGCGGCGCCATGGGCGGGGAGCTGTTTTTT.